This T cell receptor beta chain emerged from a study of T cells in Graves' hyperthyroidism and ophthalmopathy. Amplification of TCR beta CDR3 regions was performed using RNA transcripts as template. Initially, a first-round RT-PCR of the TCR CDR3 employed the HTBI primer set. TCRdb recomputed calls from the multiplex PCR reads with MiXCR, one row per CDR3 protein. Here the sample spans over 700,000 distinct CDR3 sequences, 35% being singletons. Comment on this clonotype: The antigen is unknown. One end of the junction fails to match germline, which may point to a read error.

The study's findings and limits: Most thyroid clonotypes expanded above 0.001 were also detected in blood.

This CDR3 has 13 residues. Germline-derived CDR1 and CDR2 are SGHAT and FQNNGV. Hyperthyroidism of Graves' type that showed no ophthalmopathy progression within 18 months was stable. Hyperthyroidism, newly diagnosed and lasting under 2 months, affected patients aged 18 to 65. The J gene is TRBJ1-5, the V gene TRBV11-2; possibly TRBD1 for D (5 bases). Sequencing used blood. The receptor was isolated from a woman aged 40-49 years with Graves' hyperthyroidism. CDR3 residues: CASSPQVSQPQHF. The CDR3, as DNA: TGCGCCAGCAGCCCACAGGTCAGTCAGCCCCAGCATTTT.